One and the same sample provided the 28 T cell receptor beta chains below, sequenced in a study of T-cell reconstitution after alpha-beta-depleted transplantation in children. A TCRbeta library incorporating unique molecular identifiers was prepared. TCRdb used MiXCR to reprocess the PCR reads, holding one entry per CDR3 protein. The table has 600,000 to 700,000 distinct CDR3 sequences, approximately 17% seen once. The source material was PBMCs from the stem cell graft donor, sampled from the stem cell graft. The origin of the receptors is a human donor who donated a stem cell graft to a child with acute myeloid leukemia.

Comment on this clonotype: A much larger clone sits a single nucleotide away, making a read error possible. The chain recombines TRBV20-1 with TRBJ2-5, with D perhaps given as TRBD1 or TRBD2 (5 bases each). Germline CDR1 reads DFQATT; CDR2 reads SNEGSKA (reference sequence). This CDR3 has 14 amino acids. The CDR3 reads CTAKLRNGAGTQYF. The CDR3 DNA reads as TGCACTGCTAAACTGAGGAACGGGGCCGGGACCCAGTACTTC.

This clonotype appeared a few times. For the CDR3, the DNA is TGTGCCAGCAGCTTGGAGGGTTTCTGGGCCTCCGGTGAAGCTTTCTTT. It yields the protein CASSLEGFWASGEAFF. The V and J genes are TRBV5-5 and TRBJ1-1; D is ambiguous. This CDR3 comprises 16 residues. Germline-derived CDR1 and CDR2 are SGHKS and YYEKEE (reference sequence). V lost 0 bases and J 7 bases, leaving 19 bases between the germline ends.

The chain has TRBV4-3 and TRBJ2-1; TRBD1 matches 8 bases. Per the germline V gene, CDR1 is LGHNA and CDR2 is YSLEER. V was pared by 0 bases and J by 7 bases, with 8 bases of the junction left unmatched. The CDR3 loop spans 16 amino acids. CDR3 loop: CASSQERGQVLNEQFF. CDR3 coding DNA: TGCGCCAGCAGCCAAGAGAGGGGACAGGTATTGAATGAGCAGTTCTTC.

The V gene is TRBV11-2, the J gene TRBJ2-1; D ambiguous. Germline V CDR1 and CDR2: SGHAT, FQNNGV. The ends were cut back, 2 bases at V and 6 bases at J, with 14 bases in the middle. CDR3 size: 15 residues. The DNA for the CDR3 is TGTGCCAGCAGCTTACGGACCCGAAGAGGCAATGAGCAGTTCTTC. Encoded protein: CASSLRTRRGNEQFF.

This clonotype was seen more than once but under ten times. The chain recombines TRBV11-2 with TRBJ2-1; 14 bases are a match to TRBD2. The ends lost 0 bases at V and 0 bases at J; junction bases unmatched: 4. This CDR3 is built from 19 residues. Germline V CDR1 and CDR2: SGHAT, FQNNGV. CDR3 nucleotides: TGTGCCAGCAGCTTAGAGGGGACTAGCGGGGGCCTCTCCTACAATGAGCAGTTCTTC. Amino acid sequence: CASSLEGTSGGLSYNEQFF.

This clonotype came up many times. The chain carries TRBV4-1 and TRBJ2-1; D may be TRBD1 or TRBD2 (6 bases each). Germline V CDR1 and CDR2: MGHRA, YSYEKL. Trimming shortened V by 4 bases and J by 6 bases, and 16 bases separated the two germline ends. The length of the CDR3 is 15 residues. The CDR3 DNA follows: TGCGCCAGCAGCCTACCGGGGGCGGCAAGCAATGAGCAGTTCTTC. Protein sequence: CASSLPGAASNEQFF.

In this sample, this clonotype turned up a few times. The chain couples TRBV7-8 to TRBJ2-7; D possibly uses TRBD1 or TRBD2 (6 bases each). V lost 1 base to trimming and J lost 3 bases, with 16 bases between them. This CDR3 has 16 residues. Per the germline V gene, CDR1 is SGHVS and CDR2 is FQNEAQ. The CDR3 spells CASSLEAGQLLYEQYF. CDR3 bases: TGTGCCAGCAGCTTAGAGGCGGGACAACTCCTCTACGAGCAGTACTTC.

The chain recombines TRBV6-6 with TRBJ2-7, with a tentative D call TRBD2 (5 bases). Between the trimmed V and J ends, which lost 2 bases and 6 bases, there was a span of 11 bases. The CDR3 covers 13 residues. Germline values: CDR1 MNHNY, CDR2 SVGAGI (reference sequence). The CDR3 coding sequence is TGTGCCAGCAGTTACGTAAGCGGCGGCGAGCAGTACGTC. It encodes CASSYVSGGEQYV.

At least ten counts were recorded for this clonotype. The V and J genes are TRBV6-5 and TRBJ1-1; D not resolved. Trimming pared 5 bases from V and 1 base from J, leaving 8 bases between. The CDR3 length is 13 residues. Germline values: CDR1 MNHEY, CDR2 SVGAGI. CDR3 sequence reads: CASSNRANTEAFF. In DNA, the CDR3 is TGTGCCAGCAGTAACCGGGCGAACACTGAAGCTTTCTTT.

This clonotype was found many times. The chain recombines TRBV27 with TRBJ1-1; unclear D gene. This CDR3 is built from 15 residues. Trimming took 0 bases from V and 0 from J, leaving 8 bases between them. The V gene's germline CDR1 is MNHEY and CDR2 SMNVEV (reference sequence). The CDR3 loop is CASSLSAGLNTEAFF. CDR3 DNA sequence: TGTGCCAGCAGTTTATCGGCGGGCCTGAACACTGAAGCTTTCTTT.

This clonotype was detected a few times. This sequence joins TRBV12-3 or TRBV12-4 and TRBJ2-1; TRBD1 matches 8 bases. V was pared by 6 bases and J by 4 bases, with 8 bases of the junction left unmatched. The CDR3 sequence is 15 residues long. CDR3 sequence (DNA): TGTGCCAGCAGGTCCCCCAGGGGGCTATACAATGAGCAGTTCTTC. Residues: CASRSPRGLYNEQFF.

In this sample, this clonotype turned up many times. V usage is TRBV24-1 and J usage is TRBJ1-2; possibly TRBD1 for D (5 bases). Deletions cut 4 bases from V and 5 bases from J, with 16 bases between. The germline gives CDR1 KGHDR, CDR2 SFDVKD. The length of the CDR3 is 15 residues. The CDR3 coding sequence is TGTGCCACCAGTGACAACAGGTTCGGGGTTTATGGCTACACCTTC. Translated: CATSDNRFGVYGYTF.

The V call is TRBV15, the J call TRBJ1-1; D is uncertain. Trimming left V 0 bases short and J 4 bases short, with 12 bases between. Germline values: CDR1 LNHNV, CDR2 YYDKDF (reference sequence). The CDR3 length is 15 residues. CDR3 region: CATSRDIKQSTEAFF. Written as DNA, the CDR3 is TGTGCCACCAGCAGAGATATAAAACAGAGCACTGAAGCTTTCTTT.

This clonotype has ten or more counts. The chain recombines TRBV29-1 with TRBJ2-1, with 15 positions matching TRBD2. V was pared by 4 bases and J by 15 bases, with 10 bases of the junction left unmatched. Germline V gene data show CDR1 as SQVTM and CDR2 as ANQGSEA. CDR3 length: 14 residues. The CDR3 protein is CSVGTSGGATLLFF. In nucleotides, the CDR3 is TGCAGCGTTGGGACTAGCGGGGGGGCTACCCTACTGTTCTTC.

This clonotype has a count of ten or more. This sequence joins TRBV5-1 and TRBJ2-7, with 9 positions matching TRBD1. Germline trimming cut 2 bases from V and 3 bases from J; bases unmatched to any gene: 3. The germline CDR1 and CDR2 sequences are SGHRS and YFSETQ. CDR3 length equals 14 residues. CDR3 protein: CASSFWGQGYEQYF. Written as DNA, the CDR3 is TGCGCCAGCAGCTTCTGGGGACAGGGCTACGAGCAGTACTTC.

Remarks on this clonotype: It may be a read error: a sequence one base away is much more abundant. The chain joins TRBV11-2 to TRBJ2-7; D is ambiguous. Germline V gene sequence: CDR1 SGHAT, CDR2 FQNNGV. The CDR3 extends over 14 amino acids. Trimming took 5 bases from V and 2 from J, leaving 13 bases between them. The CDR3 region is CASSPDGGPYEQYF. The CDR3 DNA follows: TGTGCCAGCAGCCCAGACGGCGGTCCCTACGAGCAGTACTTC. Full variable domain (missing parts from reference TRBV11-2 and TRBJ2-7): EAGVAQSPRYKIIEKRQSVAFWCNPISGHATLYWYQQILGQGPKLLIQFQNNGVVDDSQLPKDRFSAERLKGVDSTLKIQPAKLEDSAVYLCASSPDGGPYEQYFGPGTRLTVT.

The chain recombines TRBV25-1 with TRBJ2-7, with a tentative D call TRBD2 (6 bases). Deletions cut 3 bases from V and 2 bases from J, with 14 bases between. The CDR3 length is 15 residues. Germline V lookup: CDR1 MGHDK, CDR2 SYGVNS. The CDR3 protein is CASSDVRAGPYEQYF. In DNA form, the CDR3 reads TGTGCCAGCAGTGACGTACGAGCGGGCCCCTACGAGCAGTACTTC.

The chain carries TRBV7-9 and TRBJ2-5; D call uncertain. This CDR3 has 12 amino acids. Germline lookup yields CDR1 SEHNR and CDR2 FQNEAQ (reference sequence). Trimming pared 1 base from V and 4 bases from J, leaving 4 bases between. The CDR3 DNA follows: TGTGCCAGCAGCTTAGGCCCAGAGACCCAGTACTTC. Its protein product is CASSLGPETQYF.

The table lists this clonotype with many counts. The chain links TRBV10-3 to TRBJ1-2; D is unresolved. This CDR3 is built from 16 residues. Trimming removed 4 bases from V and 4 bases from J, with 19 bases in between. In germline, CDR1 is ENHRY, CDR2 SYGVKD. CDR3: CAISATGVVFGYGYTF. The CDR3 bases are TGTGCCATCAGTGCGACCGGGGTAGTGTTTGGCTATGGCTACACCTTC.

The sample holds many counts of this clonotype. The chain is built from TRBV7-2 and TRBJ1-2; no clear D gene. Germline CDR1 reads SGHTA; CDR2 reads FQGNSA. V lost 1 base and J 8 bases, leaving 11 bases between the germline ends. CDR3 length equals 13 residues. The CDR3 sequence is CASSLDPRSGYTF. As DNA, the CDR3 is TGTGCCAGCAGCTTAGACCCAAGAAGCGGCTACACCTTC.

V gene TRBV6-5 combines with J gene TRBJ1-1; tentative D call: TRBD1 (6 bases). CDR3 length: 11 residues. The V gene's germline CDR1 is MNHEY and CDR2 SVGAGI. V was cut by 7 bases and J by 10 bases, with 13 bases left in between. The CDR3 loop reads CASNAGEVAFF. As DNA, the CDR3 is TGTGCCAGCAATGCAGGGGAGGTAGCTTTCTTT.

CDR3 amino acids: CASSLVGLLSQETQYF. The CDR3, as DNA: TGTGCCAGCAGCTTAGTGGGACTCCTCTCCCAAGAGACCCAGTACTTC. V usage is TRBV7-2 and J usage is TRBJ2-5, with a tentative D call TRBD2 (6 bases). Germline CDR1 is SGHTA and CDR2 is FQGNSA. The V end was cut by 1 base, the J end by 1 base, with 13 bases between. There are 16 residues in the CDR3.

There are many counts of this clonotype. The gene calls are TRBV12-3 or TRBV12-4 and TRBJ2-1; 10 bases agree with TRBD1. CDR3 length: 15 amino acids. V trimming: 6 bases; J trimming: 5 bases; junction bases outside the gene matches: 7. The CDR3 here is CASSLPGQGHNEQFF. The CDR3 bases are TGTGCCAGCAGCTTACCGGGACAGGGGCACAATGAGCAGTTCTTC.

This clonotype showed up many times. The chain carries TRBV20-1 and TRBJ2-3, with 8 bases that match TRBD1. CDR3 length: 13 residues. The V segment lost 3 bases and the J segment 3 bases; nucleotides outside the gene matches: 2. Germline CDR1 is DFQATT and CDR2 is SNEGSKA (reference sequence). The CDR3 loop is CSASGQGTDTQYF. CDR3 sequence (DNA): TGCAGTGCTAGTGGACAGGGAACAGATACGCAGTATTTT.

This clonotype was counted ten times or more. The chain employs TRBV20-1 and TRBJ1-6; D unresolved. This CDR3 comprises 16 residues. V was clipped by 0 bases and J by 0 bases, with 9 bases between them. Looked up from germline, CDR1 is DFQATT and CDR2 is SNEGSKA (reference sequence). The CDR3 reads CSARDRQSSYNSPLHF. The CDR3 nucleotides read TGCAGTGCTAGAGATAGGCAGAGCTCCTATAATTCACCCCTCCACTTT.

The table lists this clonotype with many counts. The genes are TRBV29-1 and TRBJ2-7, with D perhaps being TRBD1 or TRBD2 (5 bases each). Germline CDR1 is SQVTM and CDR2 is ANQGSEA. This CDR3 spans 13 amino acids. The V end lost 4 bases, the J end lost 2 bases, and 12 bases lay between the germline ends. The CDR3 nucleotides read TGCAGCGTTGCCGGGACCGATCCCTACGAGCAGTACTTC. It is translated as CSVAGTDPYEQYF.

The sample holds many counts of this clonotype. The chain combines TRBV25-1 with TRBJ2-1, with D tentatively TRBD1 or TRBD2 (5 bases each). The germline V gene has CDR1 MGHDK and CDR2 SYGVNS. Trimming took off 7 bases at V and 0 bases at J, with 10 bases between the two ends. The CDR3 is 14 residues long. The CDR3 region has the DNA TGTGCCAGCACGGGGCGGAGCTCCTACAATGAGCAGTTCTTC. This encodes CASTGRSSYNEQFF.

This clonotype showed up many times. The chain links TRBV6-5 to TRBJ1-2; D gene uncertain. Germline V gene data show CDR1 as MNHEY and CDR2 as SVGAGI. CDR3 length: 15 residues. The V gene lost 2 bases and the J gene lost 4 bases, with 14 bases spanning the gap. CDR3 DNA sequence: TGTGCCAGCAGTTACGCTGGAGGGAGATCCTATGGCTACACCTTC. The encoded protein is CASSYAGGRSYGYTF.